The 8 T cell receptor beta chains below come from one sample, sequenced in a study of T cell repertoires in cytomegalovirus infection. TCRdb reprocessed the reads with MiXCR, giving one entry per CDR3 protein. The table lists some 300,000 distinct CDR3 sequences, around 9.1% of them singletons, with less than 3% in the top ten. Sequenced input: PBMCs. The source of these receptors is a human donor in good health (CMV status not recorded). Some clones in this sample may be carry-over from other donors' samples.

In its sample, this clonotype was seen many times. The V and J genes are TRBV9 and TRBJ1-4, with D maybe TRBD1 (5 bases). Per germline, CDR1 SGDLS and CDR2 YYNGEE. This CDR3 is built from 14 residues. V was pared by 3 bases and J by 4 bases, with 10 bases between. CDR3 nucleotide sequence: TGTGCCAGCAGCGAGACAGCCCATAATGAAAAACTGTTTTTT. Its translation is CASSETAHNEKLFF. Variable domain in full (rest from reference TRBV9 and TRBJ1-4): DSGVTQTPKHLITATGQRVTLRCSPRSGDLSVYWYQQSLDQGLQFLIQYYNGEERAKGNILERFSAQQFPDLHSELNLSSLELGDSALYFCASSETAHNEKLFFGSGTQLSVL.

This chain joins TRBV10-3 and TRBJ2-3; D is perhaps TRBD1 or TRBD2 (5 bases each). Germline V gene sequence: CDR1 ENHRY, CDR2 SYGVKD. CDR3 length: 13 residues. Trimming cost V 7 bases and J 2 bases, with 10 bases left between them. The CDR3 sequence: CAITPGTTDTQYF. CDR3 sequence (DNA): TGTGCCATCACCCCCGGGACCACAGATACGCAGTATTTT.

The V and J genes are TRBV9 and TRBJ2-1; TRBD1 agrees at 8 bases. V lost 2 bases to trimming and J lost 4 bases; unmatched junction nucleotides: 5. This CDR3 contains 15 residues. The germline gives CDR1 SGDLS, CDR2 YYNGEE. CDR3 in DNA: TGTGCCAGCAGCGTGACAGGGGCAGGGTACAATGAGCAGTTCTTC. Its translation is CASSVTGAGYNEQFF.

In this sample, this clonotype turned up many times. The J gene is TRBJ2-1, the V gene TRBV6-1; 9 bases align to TRBD1. Germline CDR1 is MNHNS and CDR2 is SASEGT. The CDR3 is 15 residues long. The V segment lost 11 bases and the J segment 6 bases; nucleotides outside the gene matches: 14. The DNA of the CDR3 is TGTGCCGGGCGGTCCCAGGACAGGGGACCCAATGAGCAGTTCTTC. Translation: CAGRSQDRGPNEQFF.

At least ten counts were recorded for this clonotype. The genes are TRBV7-8 and TRBJ2-7; D might be TRBD1 (6 bases). Trimming pared 1 base from V and 5 bases from J, leaving 9 bases between. The V gene's germline CDR1 is SGHVS and CDR2 FQNEAQ. The CDR3 has 13 amino acids. The CDR3 is CASSLGAGDEQYV. For the CDR3, the DNA is TGTGCCAGCAGCTTAGGGGCAGGGGACGAGCAGTACGTC.

The chain employs TRBV19 and TRBJ2-1, with D unresolved. The CDR3 is 15 residues long. V was clipped by 2 bases and J by 6 bases, with 14 bases between them. Per the germline V gene, CDR1 is LNHDA and CDR2 is SQIVND (reference sequence). CDR3 DNA: TGTGCCAGTAGTATACCCGGAACAAGTAGCAATGAGCAGTTCTTC. It encodes CASSIPGTSSNEQFF.

This chain's CDR3 is CSAGGGGSYEQYF. DNA for the CDR3: TGCAGTGCTGGGGGGGGGGGCTCCTACGAGCAGTACTTC. The gene calls are TRBV20-1 and TRBJ2-7; the match to TRBD2 covers 7 bases. CDR3 length: 13 amino acids. Germline CDR1 is DFQATT and CDR2 is SNEGSKA (reference sequence). Trimming at V came to 5 bases and at J to 0 bases, leaving 4 bases not matched to a gene.

This clonotype was detected many times. The chain employs TRBV29-1 and TRBJ2-3; no clear D. Trimming pared 7 bases from V and 0 bases from J, leaving 8 bases between. Germline-derived CDR1 and CDR2 are SQVTM and ANQGSEA. CDR3 size: 12 residues. CDR3 DNA sequence: TGCAGCGCCCCAGCAAGCACAGATACGCAGTATTTT. Encoded protein: CSAPASTDTQYF.